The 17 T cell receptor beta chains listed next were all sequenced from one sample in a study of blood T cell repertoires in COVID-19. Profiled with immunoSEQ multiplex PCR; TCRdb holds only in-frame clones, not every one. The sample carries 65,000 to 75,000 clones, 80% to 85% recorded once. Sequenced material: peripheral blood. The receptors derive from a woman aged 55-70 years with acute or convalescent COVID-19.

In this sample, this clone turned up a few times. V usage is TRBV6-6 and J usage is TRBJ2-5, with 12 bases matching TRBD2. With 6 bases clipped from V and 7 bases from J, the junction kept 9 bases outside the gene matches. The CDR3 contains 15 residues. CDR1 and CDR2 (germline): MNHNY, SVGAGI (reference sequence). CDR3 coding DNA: TGTGCCAGCAGGGCCGGACTAGCGGGGTCAGGGACCCAGTACTTC. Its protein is CASRAGLAGSGTQYF.

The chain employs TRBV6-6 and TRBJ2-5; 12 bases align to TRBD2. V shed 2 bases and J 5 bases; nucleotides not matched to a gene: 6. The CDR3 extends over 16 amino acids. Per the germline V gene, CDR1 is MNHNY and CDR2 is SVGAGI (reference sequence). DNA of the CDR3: TGTGCCAGCAGTTACAGGACTAGCGGGGTGAGGGAGACCCAGTACTTC. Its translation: CASSYRTSGVRETQYF.

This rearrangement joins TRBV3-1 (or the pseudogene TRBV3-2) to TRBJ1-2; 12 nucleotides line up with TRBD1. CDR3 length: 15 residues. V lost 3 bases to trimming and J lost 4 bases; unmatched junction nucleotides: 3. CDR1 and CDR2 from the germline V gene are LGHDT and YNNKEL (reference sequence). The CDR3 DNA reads TGTGCCAGCAGCCAGGGGACAGGGGGCTCCTATGGCTACACCTTC. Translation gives CASSQGTGGSYGYTF.

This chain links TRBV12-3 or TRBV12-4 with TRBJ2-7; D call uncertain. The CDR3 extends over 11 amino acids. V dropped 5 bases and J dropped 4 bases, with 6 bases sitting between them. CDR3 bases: TGTGCCAGCAGTCCTCTGTACGAGCAGTACTTC. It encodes CASSPLYEQYF.

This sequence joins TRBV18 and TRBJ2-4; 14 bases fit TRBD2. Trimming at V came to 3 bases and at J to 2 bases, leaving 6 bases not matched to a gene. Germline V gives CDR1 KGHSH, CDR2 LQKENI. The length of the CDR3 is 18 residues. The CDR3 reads CASSPTSGGATSKNIQYF. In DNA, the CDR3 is TGTGCCAGCTCACCGACTAGCGGGGGGGCCACGTCCAAAAACATTCAGTACTTC.

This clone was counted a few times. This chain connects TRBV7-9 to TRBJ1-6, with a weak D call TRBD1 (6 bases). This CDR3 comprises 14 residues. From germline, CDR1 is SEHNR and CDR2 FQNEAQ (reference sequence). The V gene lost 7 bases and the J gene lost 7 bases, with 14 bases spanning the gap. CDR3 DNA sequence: TGTGCCAGCACCCCGTTACAGGGCAATTCACCCCTCCACTTT. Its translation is CASTPLQGNSPLHF.

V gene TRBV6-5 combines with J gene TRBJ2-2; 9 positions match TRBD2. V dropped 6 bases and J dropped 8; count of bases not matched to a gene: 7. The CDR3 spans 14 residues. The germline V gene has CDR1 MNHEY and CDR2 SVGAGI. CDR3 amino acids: CASRAGLAGGELFF. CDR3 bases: TGTGCCAGCAGGGCGGGACTAGCTGGGGGGGAGCTGTTTTTT.

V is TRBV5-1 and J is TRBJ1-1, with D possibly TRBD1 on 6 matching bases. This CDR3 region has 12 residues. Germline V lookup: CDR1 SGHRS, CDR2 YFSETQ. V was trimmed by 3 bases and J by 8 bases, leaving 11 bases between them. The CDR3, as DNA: TGCGCCAGCAGCTCCGGGACAATCGAAGCTTTCTTT. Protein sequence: CASSSGTIEAFF.

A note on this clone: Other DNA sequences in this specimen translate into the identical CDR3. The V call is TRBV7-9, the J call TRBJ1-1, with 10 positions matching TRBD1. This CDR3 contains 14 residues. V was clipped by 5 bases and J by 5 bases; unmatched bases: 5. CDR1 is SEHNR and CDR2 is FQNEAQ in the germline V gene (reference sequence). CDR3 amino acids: CASSLRTGGTEAFF. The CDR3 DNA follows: TGTGCCAGCAGCCTTAGGACAGGGGGTACTGAAGCTTTCTTT.

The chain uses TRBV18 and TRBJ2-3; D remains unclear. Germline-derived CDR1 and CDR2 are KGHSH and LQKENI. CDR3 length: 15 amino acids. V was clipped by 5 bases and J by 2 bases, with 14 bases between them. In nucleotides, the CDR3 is TGTGCCAGCTCAGTCGACATCCCCACCACAGATACGCAGTATTTT. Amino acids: CASSVDIPTTDTQYF.

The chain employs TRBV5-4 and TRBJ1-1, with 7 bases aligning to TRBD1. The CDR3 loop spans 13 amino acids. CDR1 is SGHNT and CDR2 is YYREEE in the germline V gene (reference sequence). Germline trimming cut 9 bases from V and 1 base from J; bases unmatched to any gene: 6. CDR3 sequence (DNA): TGTGCCACCCAGGGGGTGACGAACACTGAAGCTTTCTTT. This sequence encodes CATQGVTNTEAFF.

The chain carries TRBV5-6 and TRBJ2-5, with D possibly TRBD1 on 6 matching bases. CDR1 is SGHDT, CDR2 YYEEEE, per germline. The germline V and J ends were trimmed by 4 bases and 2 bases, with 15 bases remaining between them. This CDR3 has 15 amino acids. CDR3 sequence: CASSRRTDPQETQYF. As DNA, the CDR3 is TGTGCCAGCAGCCGACGGACAGATCCTCAAGAGACCCAGTACTTC.

The CDR3: CASSEAGVGYTF. Written as DNA, the CDR3 is TGTGCCAGCAGTGAGGCAGGGGTAGGCTACACCTTC. This rearrangement joins TRBV2 to TRBJ1-2; D possibly corresponds to TRBD1 (6 bases). The V end lost 3 bases, the J end lost 8 bases, and 10 bases lay between the germline ends. The CDR3 extends over 12 amino acids. Germline V gene lookup returns CDR1 SNHLY and CDR2 FYNNEI.

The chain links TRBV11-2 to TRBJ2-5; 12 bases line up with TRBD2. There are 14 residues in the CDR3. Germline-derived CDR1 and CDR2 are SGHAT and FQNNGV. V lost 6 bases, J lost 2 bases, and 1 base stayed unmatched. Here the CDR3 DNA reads TGTGCCAGCAGGACTAGCGGGGGACAAGAGACCCAGTACTTC. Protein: CASRTSGGQETQYF.

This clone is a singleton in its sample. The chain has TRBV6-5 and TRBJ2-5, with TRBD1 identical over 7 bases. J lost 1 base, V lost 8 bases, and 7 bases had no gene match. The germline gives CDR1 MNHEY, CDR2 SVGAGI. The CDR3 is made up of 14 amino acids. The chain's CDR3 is CASLDRAFQETQYF. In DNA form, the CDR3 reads TGTGCCAGCCTCGACAGGGCTTTCCAAGAGACCCAGTACTTC.

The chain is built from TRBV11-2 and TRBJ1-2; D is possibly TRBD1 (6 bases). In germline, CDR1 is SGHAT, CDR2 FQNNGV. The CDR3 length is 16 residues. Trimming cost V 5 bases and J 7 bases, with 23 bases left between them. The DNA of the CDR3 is TGTGCCAGCAGCCGAGCCACCATGTCAGGGGCCACTGGCTACACCTTC. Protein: CASSRATMSGATGYTF.

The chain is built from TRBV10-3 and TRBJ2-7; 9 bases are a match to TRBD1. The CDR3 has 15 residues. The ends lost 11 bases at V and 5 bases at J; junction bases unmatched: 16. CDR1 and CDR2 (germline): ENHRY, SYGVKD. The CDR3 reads CASRDRDGASHEQYF. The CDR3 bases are TGTGCCTCCCGGGACAGGGATGGTGCGTCCCACGAGCAGTACTTC.